These T cell receptor beta chains were read from a single sample in a study of blood T cell repertoires in COVID-19. Method: immunoSEQ multiplex PCR; TCRdb's copy keeps in-frame clones and lacks some. The sample has approximately 93,000 clones, approximately 86% seen once; the top ten hold around 2.1%. The sequencing input was peripheral blood. The receptors come from a man aged 50 to 59 with COVID-19, enrolled during active disease. CDR3s include the opening cysteine and the closing phenylalanine or tryptophan. The order of the fields is J gene, V gene, clone size, D gene, CDR3 protein, CDR3 DNA. D genes are given only for firm matches. Clone size is not always given. Where it is, it says once, few, many or a class for expanded clones.

TRBJ2-7,TRBV3-1/TRBV3-2,.,TRBD2,CASSPVRGGEQYF,TGTGCCAGCAGCCCGGTCCGGGGGGGCGAGCAGTACTTC
TRBJ1-1,TRBV4-1,.,.,CASSQEGQVNTEAFF,TGCGCCAGCAGCCAAGAGGGGCAGGTTAACACTGAAGCTTTCTTT
TRBJ2-1,TRBV2,.,TRBD2,CASSGSSGGFSEQFF,TGTGCCAGCAGTGGTTCTAGCGGGGGGTTCAGTGAGCAGTTCTTC
TRBJ1-5,TRBV7-2,.,.,CASSLGLGLSNQPQHF,TGTGCCAGCAGCTTAGGTTTGGGGCTGAGCAATCAGCCCCAGCATTTT
TRBJ1-6,TRBV6-5,.,TRBD1,CAISGTEYNSPLHF,TGTGCCATTTCCGGGACAGAGTATAATTCACCCCTCCACTTT
TRBJ2-2,TRBV23-1,.,TRBD1,CASSQSNYGDRGLTGELFF,TGCGCCAGCAGTCAATCCAATTATGGGGACAGGGGGCTAACCGGGGAGCTGTTTTTT
TRBJ1-2,TRBV30,.,.,CAWSAARGYGYTF,TGTGCCTGGAGTGCAGCTCGAGGGTATGGCTACACCTTC
TRBJ1-1,TRBV7-9,.,TRBD1,CASRPTGGTEAFF,TGTGCCAGCAGGCCGACAGGGGGCACTGAAGCTTTCTTT
TRBJ1-3,TRBV3-1/TRBV3-2,.,.,CASSQASSGNTIYF,TGTGCCAGCAGCCAAGCTAGCTCTGGAAACACCATATATTTT
TRBJ1-6,TRBV5-1,.,.,CASSLQGRNNSPLHF,TGCGCCAGCAGCTTACAGGGACGTAATAATTCACCCCTCCACTTT
TRBJ2-1,TRBV5-5,.,.,CASSLGQRGIKVEQFF,TGTGCCAGCAGCTTAGGTCAACGGGGGATTAAGGTTGAGCAGTTCTTC
TRBJ1-3,TRBV4-1,.,.,CASSQVSVGNTIYF,TGCGCCAGCAGCCAAGTCTCTGTGGGAAACACCATATATTTT
TRBJ1-3,TRBV7-6,.,TRBD1,CASSQLEKYRDSSGNTIYF,TGTGCCAGCAGCCAACTCGAGAAATACCGGGACAGCTCTGGAAACACCATATATTTT
TRBJ2-3,TRBV4-2,.,TRBD2,CASSQPTSGGVSGADTQYF,TGTGCCAGCAGCCAGCCGACTAGCGGGGGGGTTTCTGGGGCAGATACGCAGTATTTT
TRBJ2-7,TRBV5-5,.,TRBD1,CASRSRDRVYEQYF,TGTGCCAGCAGATCCCGGGACAGGGTCTACGAGCAGTACTTC
TRBJ1-6,TRBV6-2/TRBV6-3,.,.,CASSYSRGGNSPLHF,TGTGCCAGCAGTTACTCGAGGGGGGGTAATTCACCCCTCCACTTT
TRBJ1-5,TRBV29-1,once,.,CSVREDSYSNQPQHF,TGCAGCGTAAGAGAGGACAGCTATAGCAATCAGCCCCAGCATTTT
TRBJ1-6,TRBV7-8,.,TRBD1,CASRGTGTSPLHF,TGTGCCAGCAGGGGGACAGGTACCTCACCCCTCCACTTT
TRBJ2-7,TRBV18,.,.,CASSAGRTGGYEQYF,TGTGCCAGCTCAGCAGGGAGGACGGGCGGCTACGAGCAGTACTTC
TRBJ1-4,TRBV28,.,.,CASSLLTGANEKLFF,TGTGCCAGCAGTTTATTAACAGGCGCGAATGAAAAACTGTTTTTT
TRBJ2-7,TRBV29-1,once,TRBD2,CSGLAENYEQYF,TGCAGCGGGCTAGCGGAAAACTACGAGCAGTACTTC
TRBJ1-6,TRBV5-1,once,TRBD1,CASSWGTAIISPLHF,TGCGCCAGCAGCTGGGGGACAGCTATAATTTCACCCCTCCACTTT
TRBJ2-7,TRBV9,.,TRBD2,CASSPGTSRFSEQYF,TGTGCCAGCAGCCCCGGGACTAGCCGTTTTTCCGAGCAGTACTTC
TRBJ2-3,TRBV5-4,.,.,CASRAGRTDTQYF,TGTGCCAGCAGGGCGGGGAGGACAGATACGCAGTATTTT
TRBJ1-1,TRBV10-3,.,TRBD1,CAIRKTGANTEAFF,TGTGCCATCAGAAAGACAGGGGCGAACACTGAAGCTTTCTTT
TRBJ1-2,TRBV6-5,.,.,CASKAGGSYTF,TGTGCCAGCAAAGCGGGGGGCAGCTACACCTTC
TRBJ1-1,TRBV30,.,.,CAWNRDGTEAFF,TGTGCCTGGAACAGGGATGGCACTGAAGCTTTCTTT
TRBJ2-1,TRBV7-8,.,.,CASSPLTGKGEQFF,TGTGCCAGCAGCCCTTTAACAGGGAAGGGAGAGCAGTTCTTC
TRBJ1-6,TRBV5-1,.,.,CASRREPILNSPLHF,TGCGCCAGCAGAAGGGAGCCCATATTAAATTCACCCCTCCACTTT
TRBJ2-3,TRBV7-3,.,.,CASSRRGSSTDTQYF,TGTGCCAGCAGCCGCCGGGGGTCTAGCACAGATACGCAGTATTTT
TRBJ2-1,TRBV9,.,TRBD2,CASSVVVAGNEQFF,TGTGCCAGCAGCGTAGTGGTAGCGGGCAATGAGCAGTTCTTC
TRBJ2-1,TRBV7-8,once,.,CASSLGQGIWNEQFF,TGTGCCAGCAGCTTAGGGCAGGGGATTTGGAATGAGCAGTTCTTC
TRBJ2-3,TRBV5-4,.,TRBD2,CASRGSTSGPGDTQYF,TGTGCCAGCAGAGGATCTACTAGCGGGCCGGGAGATACGCAGTATTTT
TRBJ2-5,TRBV3-1/TRBV3-2,.,TRBD2,CASSLQTSGAETQYF,TGTGCCAGCAGCCTTCAGACTAGCGGGGCGGAGACCCAGTACTTC
TRBJ2-2,TRBV3-1/TRBV3-2,.,TRBD2,CASTTSGLRQNTGELFF,TGTGCCAGCACCACTTCGGGACTACGGCAAAACACCGGGGAGCTGTTTTTT